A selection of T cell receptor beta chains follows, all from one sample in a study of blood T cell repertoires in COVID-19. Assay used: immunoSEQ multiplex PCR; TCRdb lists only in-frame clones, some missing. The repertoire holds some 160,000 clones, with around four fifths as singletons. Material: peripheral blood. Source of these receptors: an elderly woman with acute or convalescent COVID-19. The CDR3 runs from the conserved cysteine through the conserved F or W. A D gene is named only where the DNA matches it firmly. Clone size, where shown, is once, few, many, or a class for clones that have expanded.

TGTGCCAGCCGACTGTCCGGGACAGGGGGCAGGGGCTACACCTTC	CASRLSGTGGRGYTF	TRBV2	NA	TRBJ1-2	TRBD1
TGTGCCAGCAGCTTAGATCTGGCTAGCGGGATTCTGCAGTACTTC	CASSLDLASGILQYF	TRBV7-2	NA	TRBJ2-7	TRBD2
TGTGCCAGCAGTCCTTCCTCCGGGACAGGCACCTACGAGCAGTACTTC	CASSPSSGTGTYEQYF	TRBV28	once	TRBJ2-7	TRBD1
TGTGCCAGTAGCCCTTTGGGGACATTAAGGGAGGAGACCCAGTACTTC	CASSPLGTLREETQYF	TRBV19	once	TRBJ2-5	NA
TGTGCCAGTAGTACTCAGACAGGGGGTTCACCCCTCCACTTT	CASSTQTGGSPLHF	TRBV19	few	TRBJ1-6	TRBD1
TGTGCCAGCAGCTTCGGGACACTCGGAGGTGGTGAAAAACTGTTTTTT	CASSFGTLGGGEKLFF	TRBV11-2	NA	TRBJ1-4	NA
TGCGCCTCCGCGGGGGATCCCTCGGGCGAGCAGTACTTC	CASAGDPSGEQYF	TRBV10-1	NA	TRBJ2-7	TRBD2
TGTGCCAGCAGACCGGGAGTCGCTGGAGATACGCAGTATTTT	CASRPGVAGDTQYF	TRBV7-2	NA	TRBJ2-3	NA
TGTGCCAGCAGCCCTCCATCCGAGGACACCATATATTTT	CASSPPSEDTIYF	TRBV9	NA	TRBJ1-3	NA
TGTGCCAGCAGCTTGAACGGGGGATTCCCCGGGGAGCTGTTTTTT	CASSLNGGFPGELFF	TRBV5-4	once	TRBJ2-2	NA
TGTGCCACCAGACAGGGGTTGAACACTGAAGCTTTCTTT	CATRQGLNTEAFF	TRBV24-1	many	TRBJ1-1	TRBD1
TGTGCCAGTAGTCTAGTAGCGAACCAGGGGGAGACCCAGTACTTC	CASSLVANQGETQYF	TRBV19	NA	TRBJ2-5	NA
TGTGCCAGTGGCCAGACTAGCGGGAGGTTCTCCGAGCAGTACTTC	CASGQTSGRFSEQYF	TRBV19	NA	TRBJ2-7	TRBD2
TGTGCCAGCTCACCACTCGGGACAGGGTCCACAGATACGCAGTATTTT	CASSPLGTGSTDTQYF	TRBV18	NA	TRBJ2-3	TRBD1
TGCAGCGTTGAGACTAGCGGGAGTGGAAATGAGCAGTTCTTC	CSVETSGSGNEQFF	TRBV29-1	NA	TRBJ2-1	TRBD2
TGTGCCAGCAGCGTAGCAGCGGGGAATAGCAATCAGCCCCAGCATTTT	CASSVAAGNSNQPQHF	TRBV9	NA	TRBJ1-5	NA
TGTGCCAGCAGTAAGAACCTCAGGGGGAAGGAGACCCAGTACTTC	CASSKNLRGKETQYF	TRBV2	NA	TRBJ2-5	TRBD1
TGTGCCAGTAGTCAAAGGGACAGGGGGAATGAGCAGTTCTTC	CASSQRDRGNEQFF	TRBV19	NA	TRBJ2-1	TRBD1
TGTGCCAGCAACCGTAATCCGATATCGGCGGCAGATACGCAGTATTTT	CASNRNPISAADTQYF	TRBV2	NA	TRBJ2-3	NA
TGTGCCAGCAGTAGTGGCACTAGCAATCAGCCCCAGCATTTT	CASSSGTSNQPQHF	TRBV2	few	TRBJ1-5	NA
TGCGCCAGCAGCTTGGATTCTAGCGGGGTGCACACCGGGGAGCTGTTTTTT	CASSLDSSGVHTGELFF	TRBV5-1	once	TRBJ2-2	TRBD2
TGCGCCAGCAGCCAAGAGTTGAATAGCGGGGCGTATGAGCAGTTCTTC	CASSQELNSGAYEQFF	TRBV4-3	NA	TRBJ2-1	TRBD2
TGTGCCAGCAGCTTGGAACAGGGGGGGCCCCAGCATTTT	CASSLEQGGPQHF	TRBV5-4	NA	TRBJ1-5	TRBD1
TGTGCCAGCAGCGTAGGCGGTCGACAGGGTGGGCACGAGCAGTACTTC	CASSVGGRQGGHEQYF	TRBV9	NA	TRBJ2-7	TRBD1
TGTGCCAGCAGCGTAGCGCGGAACACCGGGGAGCTGTTTTTT	CASSVARNTGELFF	TRBV9	once	TRBJ2-2	NA
TGTGCCAGCAGTATCCGATTACCTGTACCGGGACAGGGGTTCTATGGCTACACCTTC	CASSIRLPVPGQGFYGYTF	TRBV6-7	many	TRBJ1-2	TRBD1
TGTGCCAGCAGCTTGGAGCCTAGCGGGGTTCAAGAGACCCAGTACTTC	CASSLEPSGVQETQYF	TRBV5-4	NA	TRBJ2-5	TRBD2
TGTGCCAGCAGTGATCCTAGCGGGACCAATAAGTACGAGCAGTACTTC	CASSDPSGTNKYEQYF	TRBV25-1	NA	TRBJ2-7	TRBD2
TGTGCCAGCAGTTTATCCGGGGGAAGCGAGCAGTACTTC	CASSLSGGSEQYF	TRBV28	NA	TRBJ2-7	NA
TGTGCCACCAGCAGAGATCGGGTTAGGTCAGATACGCAGTATTTT	CATSRDRVRSDTQYF	TRBV15	NA	TRBJ2-3	NA
TGTGCCAGCAGTGTGAGGGAGGGCACTGAAGCTTTCTTT	CASSVREGTEAFF	TRBV2	NA	TRBJ1-1	NA
TGTGCCAGCAGCCCCGGGGGTTCCCAAAACATTCAGTACTTC	CASSPGGSQNIQYF	TRBV28	NA	TRBJ2-4	NA
TGTGCCAGCAGCCACCCTAGCGGGTTCACAGATACGCAGTATTTT	CASSHPSGFTDTQYF	TRBV3-1/TRBV3-2	NA	TRBJ2-3	TRBD2
TGCGCCAGCAGCTGGGGGACAAACCAAGAGACCCAGTACTTC	CASSWGTNQETQYF	TRBV5-1	NA	TRBJ2-5	NA
TGTGCCTGGAGACAGGGGGTATTGGGAGATACGCAGTATTTT	CAWRQGVLGDTQYF	TRBV30	NA	TRBJ2-3	TRBD1
TGTGCCAGCAGCTTAGACGGGGGTATCCATGAGCAGTTCTTC	CASSLDGGIHEQFF	TRBV7-2	NA	TRBJ2-1	NA
TGTGCCAGCACCACAGGGACCGCACCCCTCCACTTT	CASTTGTAPLHF	TRBV28	few	TRBJ1-6	NA
TGCGCCAGCAGTGAAGATTACAGGGGTCGAGCTTTCTTT	CASSEDYRGRAFF	TRBV10-2	NA	TRBJ1-1	TRBD1
TGCGCCAGCAGCCAAGATGCAGGGGATTTCACTGAAGCTTTCTTT	CASSQDAGDFTEAFF	TRBV4-1	NA	TRBJ1-1	NA
TGTGCCAGCAGCTCCCGGACAAGGGGAGGGTTCGGCGGGGAGCTGTTTTTT	CASSSRTRGGFGGELFF	TRBV7-9	once	TRBJ2-2	TRBD2
TGTGCCAGCAGCTCGGGACAGGGTGGACAGCCCCAGCATTTT	CASSSGQGGQPQHF	TRBV3-1/TRBV3-2	NA	TRBJ1-5	TRBD1
TGTGCCAGCAGCCCCCGACAGGGGGGCTCCTATGGCTACACCTTC	CASSPRQGGSYGYTF	TRBV4-2	NA	TRBJ1-2	TRBD1
TGTGCCAGCAGTCCATCTACCCCCGAGCAGTACTTC	CASSPSTPEQYF	TRBV12-3/TRBV12-4	NA	TRBJ2-7	NA
TGTGCCAGCAGCTCCCAAACAGGAGCAACTAATGAAAAACTGTTTTTT	CASSSQTGATNEKLFF	TRBV7-9	NA	TRBJ1-4	NA
TGTGCACTGAGGCGGCTGAGAGCGGGCACTGAAGCTTTCTTT	CALRRLRAGTEAFF	TRBV30	NA	TRBJ1-1	NA
TGTGCCAGCAGGGTACAGGGGGCGCTTAGCGAGCAGTACTTC	CASRVQGALSEQYF	TRBV28	few	TRBJ2-7	TRBD1
TGTGCCAGCAGCTTAGTACGGGAGACCCAGTACTTC	CASSLVRETQYF	TRBV7-2	NA	TRBJ2-5	NA
TGTGCCAGCAGGGTACAGCGGACTGGTGAAAAACTGTTTTTT	CASRVQRTGEKLFF	TRBV6-5	NA	TRBJ1-4	NA
TGTGCCGGCAGTTACCCGGACAGGGGAAATCAGCCCCAGCATTTT	CAGSYPDRGNQPQHF	TRBV6-5	NA	TRBJ1-5	TRBD1